This is a list of T cell receptor beta chains from one sample in a study of T cell responses to AZD1222 COVID-19 vaccine. Profiling relied on immunoSEQ multiplex PCR, and the TCRdb table lists in-frame clones only, not all of them. The repertoire holds around 160,000 clones, approximately 90% seen once, with 3.8% in the top ten. The sample here was peripheral blood, taken 28 days after the second AZD1222 dose. The receptors were gathered from an adult who received the AZD1222 COVID-19 vaccine. CDR3s include the opening cysteine and the closing phenylalanine or tryptophan. A D gene is named only where the DNA matches it firmly. The listing skips clone size in some rows; elsewhere it reads once, few, many or a size class.

TRBV4-3	TRBJ1-2	TRBD1	-	CASSQAGDRGGGYTF	TGCGCCAGCAGCCAAGCCGGGGACAGGGGAGGCGGCTACACCTTC
TRBV11-3	TRBJ2-7	TRBD1	once	CASSLEGQQSYEQYF	TGTGCCAGCAGCTTAGAGGGACAGCAGTCCTACGAGCAGTACTTC
TRBV5-1	TRBJ1-1	-	-	CASSLGDTEAFF	TGCGCCAGCAGCTTGGGAGACACTGAAGCTTTCTTT
TRBV6-5	TRBJ1-2	TRBD1	-	CASRQGSNYGYTF	TGTGCCAGCCGACAGGGATCTAACTATGGCTACACCTTC
TRBV7-2	TRBJ2-3	TRBD2	-	CASSPRGREGYTDTQYF	TGTGCCAGCAGCCCCCGGGGGCGGGAGGGGTACACAGATACGCAGTATTTT
TRBV28	TRBJ1-4	-	-	CATGLYRGEKLFF	TGTGCCACCGGACTGTATCGGGGCGAAAAACTGTTTTTT
TRBV11-2	TRBJ1-2	-	-	CASRMAGGRYGYTF	TGTGCCAGCAGGATGGCGGGGGGGAGATATGGCTACACCTTC
TRBV3-1/TRBV3-2	TRBJ2-1	-	-	CASSQEQWTTISYNEQFF	TGTGCCAGCAGCCAAGAGCAATGGACCACCATCTCCTACAATGAGCAGTTCTTC
TRBV4-1	TRBJ2-2	-	-	CASSPVRVGVDTGELFF	TGCGCCAGCAGCCCCGTTCGGGTGGGAGTCGATACCGGGGAGCTGTTTTTT
TRBV7-9	TRBJ2-1	-	-	CATTHGSSSYNEQFF	TGTGCCACCACCCACGGATCGAGCTCCTACAATGAGCAGTTCTTC
TRBV18	TRBJ2-3	TRBD2	-	CASSPTGATSGTDTQYF	TGTGCCAGCTCACCAACTGGGGCGACTAGCGGCACAGATACGCAGTATTTT
TRBV30	TRBJ2-3	TRBD2	few	CAWTALAGGDTQYF	TGTGCCTGGACCGCACTAGCGGGGGGGGATACGCAGTATTTT
TRBV29-1	TRBJ2-2	TRBD1	-	CSVLPPGRGSTGELFF	TGCAGCGTCCTCCCCCCCGGCAGGGGGAGCACCGGGGAGCTGTTTTTT
TRBV30	TRBJ1-2	-	-	CAWSSSWRGGYTF	TGTGCCTGGAGTTCATCCTGGCGGGGGGGCTACACCTTC
TRBV15	TRBJ1-5	-	-	CATSRDSGGGQPQHF	TGTGCCACCAGCAGAGATTCGGGGGGCGGTCAGCCCCAGCATTTT
TRBV5-1	TRBJ2-4	TRBD1	-	CASSLTAGTGVDIQYF	TGCGCCAGCAGCTTGACTGCCGGGACAGGGGTCGACATTCAGTACTTC
TRBV3-1/TRBV3-2	TRBJ1-5	-	few	CASSRSGSNSNQPQHF	TGTGCCAGCAGCCGTTCAGGGAGTAATAGCAATCAGCCCCAGCATTTT
TRBV14	TRBJ1-1	-	-	CASSQDTVKHEAFF	TGTGCCAGCAGCCAAGATACGGTAAAACATGAAGCTTTCTTT
TRBV3-1/TRBV3-2	TRBJ1-2	-	-	CASSQGAVYGYTF	TGTGCCAGCAGCCAAGGGGCAGTCTATGGCTACACCTTC
TRBV19	TRBJ1-2	-	-	CASSIQGWDIRGYTF	TGTGCCAGTAGTATACAGGGGTGGGATATTCGTGGCTACACCTTC
TRBV24-1	TRBJ2-3	-	-	CATSEGGADTQYF	TGTGCCACCAGTGAGGGGGGCGCAGATACGCAGTATTTT
TRBV3-1/TRBV3-2	TRBJ2-1	TRBD2	-	CASSQDLGGASGRDEQFF	TGTGCCAGCAGCCAAGATCTCGGGGGAGCTAGCGGGCGGGATGAGCAGTTCTTC
TRBV30	TRBJ2-1	-	-	CAWSVGVGTYSHSYNEQFF	TGTGCCTGGAGTGTAGGGGTCGGGACTTACTCTCACTCCTACAATGAGCAGTTCTTC
TRBV30	TRBJ2-1	-	-	CAWSGTHSYNEQFF	TGTGCCTGGAGTGGGACACACTCCTACAATGAGCAGTTCTTC
TRBV15	TRBJ2-7	-	-	CATSRAGDTHYYEQYF	TGTGCCACCAGCAGAGCGGGAGATACCCACTACTACGAGCAGTACTTC
TRBV4-3	TRBJ2-4	-	-	CASSQERRDIQYF	TGCGCCAGCAGCCAAGAACGTAGGGACATTCAGTACTTC
TRBV4-2	TRBJ2-7	-	-	CASSQGHSYEQYF	TGTGCCAGCAGCCAAGGGCACTCCTACGAGCAGTACTTC
TRBV7-9	TRBJ1-6	TRBD1	-	CASSPSGTDNSPLHF	TGTGCCAGCAGCCCATCCGGGACAGATAATTCACCCCTCCACTTT
TRBV24-1	TRBJ2-7	TRBD1	-	CATNRDRAMLSYEQYF	TGTGCCACCAACCGGGACAGGGCTATGTTATCCTACGAGCAGTACTTC
TRBV7-3	TRBJ2-1	-	-	CASSARAGHEQFF	TGTGCCAGCAGCGCCCGGGCAGGACATGAGCAGTTCTTC
TRBV14	TRBJ1-1	-	once	CASSQDLRGLNTEAFF	TGTGCCAGCAGCCAAGATCTAAGGGGTCTGAACACTGAAGCTTTCTTT
TRBV12-3/TRBV12-4	TRBJ1-2	-	-	CASTPTPYGYTF	TGTGCCAGCACTCCTACACCCTATGGCTACACCTTC
TRBV6-5	TRBJ1-2	-	-	CASSRDIYGYTF	TGTGCCAGCAGTCGGGACATCTATGGCTACACCTTC
TRBV10-3	TRBJ1-1	TRBD1	-	CAITNRQGLGSEAFF	TGTGCCATCACCAACCGACAGGGGTTGGGGTCTGAAGCTTTCTTT
TRBV2	TRBJ1-5	-	-	CASRPTGNQPQHF	TGTGCCAGCAGACCAACAGGAAATCAGCCCCAGCATTTT
TRBV9	TRBJ2-1	-	-	CASSVGGFDNEQFF	TGTGCCAGCAGCGTTGGAGGGTTCGACAATGAGCAGTTCTTC
TRBV6-2/TRBV6-3	TRBJ1-1	-	-	CASSKGRFGAFF	TGTGCCAGCAGTAAAGGGAGATTCGGAGCTTTCTTT
TRBV19	TRBJ2-1	-	-	CASSIRASGGGRGQFF	TGTGCCAGTAGTATCCGCGCTAGCGGAGGGGGCAGGGGGCAGTTCTTC
TRBV2	TRBJ1-1	-	-	CASRPGAGGTEAFF	TGTGCCAGCAGGCCGGGGGCGGGGGGCACTGAAGCTTTCTTT
TRBV5-4	TRBJ1-1	-	-	CASSWPWATEAFF	TGTGCCAGCAGCTGGCCCTGGGCCACTGAAGCTTTCTTT
TRBV5-1	TRBJ1-2	TRBD1	-	CASSPGQGSGNYGYTF	TGCGCCAGCAGCCCGGGACAGGGAAGCGGCAACTATGGCTACACCTTC
TRBV27	TRBJ2-6	-	-	CASSNTGANVLTF	TGTGCCAGCAGCAACACTGGGGCCAACGTCCTGACTTTC
TRBV2	TRBJ2-1	TRBD2	-	CASSRLAGGPNEQFF	TGTGCCAGCAGCAGACTAGCGGGAGGGCCGAATGAGCAGTTCTTC
TRBV7-9	TRBJ1-1	-	-	CASTAYEGLGTEAFF	TGTGCCAGCACTGCTTACGAGGGGCTGGGCACTGAAGCTTTCTTT
TRBV6-5	TRBJ1-1	-	-	CASSYPGLEGEAFF	TGTGCCAGCAGTTACCCGGGGCTTGAGGGGGAAGCTTTCTTT
TRBV6-2/TRBV6-3	TRBJ1-6	-	-	CASSYSNVRDSPLHF	TGTGCCAGCAGTTACTCGAATGTAAGGGACTCACCCCTCCACTTT
TRBV19	TRBJ1-5	-	few	CASSNHDNSNQPQHF	TGTGCCAGTAGTAACCACGACAACTCCAATCAGCCCCAGCATTTT
TRBV11-2	TRBJ2-7	TRBD1	once	CASSLVPGQGPYEQYF	TGTGCCAGCAGCTTAGTCCCAGGACAGGGACCCTACGAGCAGTACTTC
TRBV19	TRBJ1-1	TRBD1	-	CASSFRQGSNTEAFF	TGTGCCAGTAGTTTTCGACAGGGGTCGAACACTGAAGCTTTCTTT
TRBV6-5	TRBJ1-2	-	-	CASSYSRALYGYTF	TGTGCCAGCAGTTACTCGAGGGCCCTTTATGGCTACACCTTC